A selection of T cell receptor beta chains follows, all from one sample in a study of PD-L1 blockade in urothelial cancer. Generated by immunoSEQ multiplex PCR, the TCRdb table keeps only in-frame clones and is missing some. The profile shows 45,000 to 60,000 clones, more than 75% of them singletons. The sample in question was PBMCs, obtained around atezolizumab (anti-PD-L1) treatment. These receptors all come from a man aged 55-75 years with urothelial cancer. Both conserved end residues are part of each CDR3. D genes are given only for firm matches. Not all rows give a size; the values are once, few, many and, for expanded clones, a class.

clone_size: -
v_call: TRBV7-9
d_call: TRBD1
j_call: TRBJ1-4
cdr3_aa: CASSLRTGVSNEKLFF
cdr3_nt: TGTGCCAGCAGCTTACGAACAGGGGTTTCTAATGAAAAACTGTTTTTT

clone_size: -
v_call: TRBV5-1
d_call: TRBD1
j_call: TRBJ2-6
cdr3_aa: CASSLRDRVRAGANVLTF
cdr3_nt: TGCGCCAGCAGCCTCCGGGACAGGGTTCGAGCGGGGGCCAACGTCCTGACTTTC

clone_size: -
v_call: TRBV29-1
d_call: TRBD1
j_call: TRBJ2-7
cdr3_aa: CSAAGQGLYEQYF
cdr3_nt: TGCAGCGCCGCGGGACAGGGCCTCTACGAGCAGTACTTC

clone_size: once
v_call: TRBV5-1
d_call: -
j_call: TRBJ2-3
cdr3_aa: CASSTGHDTDTQYF
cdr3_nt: TGCGCCAGCAGCACCGGACACGACACAGATACGCAGTATTTT

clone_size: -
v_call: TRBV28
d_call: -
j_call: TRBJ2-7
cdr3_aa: CAHSTPGTTYYEQYF
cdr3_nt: TGTGCCCATTCGACCCCAGGGACAACTTACTACGAGCAGTACTTC

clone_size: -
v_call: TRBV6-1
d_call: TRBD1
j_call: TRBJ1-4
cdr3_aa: CASSRTGSEKLFF
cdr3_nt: TGTGCCAGCAGCCGGACAGGGAGTGAAAAACTGTTTTTT

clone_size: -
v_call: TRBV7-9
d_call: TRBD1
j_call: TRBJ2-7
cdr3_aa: CASSSRPGTGSTYEQYF
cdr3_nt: TGTGCCAGCAGCTCCCGTCCCGGGACAGGGTCCACCTACGAGCAGTACTTC

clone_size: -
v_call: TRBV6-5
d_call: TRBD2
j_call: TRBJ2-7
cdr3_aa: CASTPTGGGPDEQYF
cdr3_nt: TGTGCCAGCACCCCCACGGGCGGGGGACCGGACGAGCAGTACTTC

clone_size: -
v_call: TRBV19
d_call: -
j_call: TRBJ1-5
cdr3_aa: CASTRDNNQPQHF
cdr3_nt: TGTGCCAGTACCCGGGACAACAATCAGCCCCAGCATTTT

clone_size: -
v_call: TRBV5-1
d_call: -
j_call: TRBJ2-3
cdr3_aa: CASSLAGGVTDTQYF
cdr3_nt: TGCGCCAGCAGCTTGGCGGGCGGGGTCACAGATACGCAGTATTTT

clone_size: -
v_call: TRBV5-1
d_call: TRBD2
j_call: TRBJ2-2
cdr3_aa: CASSTGGLAGSSGELFF
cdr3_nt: TGCGCCAGCAGCACCGGGGGACTAGCGGGAAGTTCTGGGGAGCTGTTTTTT

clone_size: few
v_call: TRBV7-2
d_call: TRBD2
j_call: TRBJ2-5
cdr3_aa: CASSGLAGLETQYF
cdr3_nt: TGTGCCAGCTCCGGACTAGCGGGACTGGAGACCCAGTACTTC

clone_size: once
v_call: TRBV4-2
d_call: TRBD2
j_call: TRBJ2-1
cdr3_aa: CASSYRDYPNNEQFF
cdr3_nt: TGTGCCAGCAGTTACCGGGACTATCCGAACAATGAGCAGTTCTTC

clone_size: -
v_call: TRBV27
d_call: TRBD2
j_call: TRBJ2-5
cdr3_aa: CASSFRFWTSGGETQYF
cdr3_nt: TGTGCCAGCAGTTTCAGATTTTGGACTAGCGGGGGTGAGACCCAGTACTTC

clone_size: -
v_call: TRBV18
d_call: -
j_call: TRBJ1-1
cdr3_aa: CASSSGLMNTEAFF
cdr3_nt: TGTGCCAGCTCATCGGGACTCATGAACACTGAAGCTTTCTTT

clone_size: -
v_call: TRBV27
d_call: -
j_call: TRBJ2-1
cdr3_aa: CASSPSAARYREQFF
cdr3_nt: TGTGCCAGCAGTCCAAGTGCGGCCCGCTATCGAGAGCAGTTCTTC

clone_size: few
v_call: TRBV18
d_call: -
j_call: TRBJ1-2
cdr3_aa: CASSAQEGGYTF
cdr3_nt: TGTGCCAGCTCAGCACAGGAGGGTGGCTACACCTTC

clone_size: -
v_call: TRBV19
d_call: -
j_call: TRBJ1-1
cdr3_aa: CASSSPPDSTNPEAFF
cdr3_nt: TGTGCCAGTAGTAGCCCGCCCGACAGCACCAACCCTGAAGCTTTCTTT

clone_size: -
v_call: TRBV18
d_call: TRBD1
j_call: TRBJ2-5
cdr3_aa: CASSLGQGETQYF
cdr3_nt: TGTGCCAGCTCATTGGGACAGGGAGAGACCCAGTACTTC

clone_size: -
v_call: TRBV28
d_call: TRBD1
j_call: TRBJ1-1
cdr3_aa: CASSLIQGVYGAFF
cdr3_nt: TGTGCCAGCAGTTTAATACAGGGGGTTTACGGCGCTTTCTTT